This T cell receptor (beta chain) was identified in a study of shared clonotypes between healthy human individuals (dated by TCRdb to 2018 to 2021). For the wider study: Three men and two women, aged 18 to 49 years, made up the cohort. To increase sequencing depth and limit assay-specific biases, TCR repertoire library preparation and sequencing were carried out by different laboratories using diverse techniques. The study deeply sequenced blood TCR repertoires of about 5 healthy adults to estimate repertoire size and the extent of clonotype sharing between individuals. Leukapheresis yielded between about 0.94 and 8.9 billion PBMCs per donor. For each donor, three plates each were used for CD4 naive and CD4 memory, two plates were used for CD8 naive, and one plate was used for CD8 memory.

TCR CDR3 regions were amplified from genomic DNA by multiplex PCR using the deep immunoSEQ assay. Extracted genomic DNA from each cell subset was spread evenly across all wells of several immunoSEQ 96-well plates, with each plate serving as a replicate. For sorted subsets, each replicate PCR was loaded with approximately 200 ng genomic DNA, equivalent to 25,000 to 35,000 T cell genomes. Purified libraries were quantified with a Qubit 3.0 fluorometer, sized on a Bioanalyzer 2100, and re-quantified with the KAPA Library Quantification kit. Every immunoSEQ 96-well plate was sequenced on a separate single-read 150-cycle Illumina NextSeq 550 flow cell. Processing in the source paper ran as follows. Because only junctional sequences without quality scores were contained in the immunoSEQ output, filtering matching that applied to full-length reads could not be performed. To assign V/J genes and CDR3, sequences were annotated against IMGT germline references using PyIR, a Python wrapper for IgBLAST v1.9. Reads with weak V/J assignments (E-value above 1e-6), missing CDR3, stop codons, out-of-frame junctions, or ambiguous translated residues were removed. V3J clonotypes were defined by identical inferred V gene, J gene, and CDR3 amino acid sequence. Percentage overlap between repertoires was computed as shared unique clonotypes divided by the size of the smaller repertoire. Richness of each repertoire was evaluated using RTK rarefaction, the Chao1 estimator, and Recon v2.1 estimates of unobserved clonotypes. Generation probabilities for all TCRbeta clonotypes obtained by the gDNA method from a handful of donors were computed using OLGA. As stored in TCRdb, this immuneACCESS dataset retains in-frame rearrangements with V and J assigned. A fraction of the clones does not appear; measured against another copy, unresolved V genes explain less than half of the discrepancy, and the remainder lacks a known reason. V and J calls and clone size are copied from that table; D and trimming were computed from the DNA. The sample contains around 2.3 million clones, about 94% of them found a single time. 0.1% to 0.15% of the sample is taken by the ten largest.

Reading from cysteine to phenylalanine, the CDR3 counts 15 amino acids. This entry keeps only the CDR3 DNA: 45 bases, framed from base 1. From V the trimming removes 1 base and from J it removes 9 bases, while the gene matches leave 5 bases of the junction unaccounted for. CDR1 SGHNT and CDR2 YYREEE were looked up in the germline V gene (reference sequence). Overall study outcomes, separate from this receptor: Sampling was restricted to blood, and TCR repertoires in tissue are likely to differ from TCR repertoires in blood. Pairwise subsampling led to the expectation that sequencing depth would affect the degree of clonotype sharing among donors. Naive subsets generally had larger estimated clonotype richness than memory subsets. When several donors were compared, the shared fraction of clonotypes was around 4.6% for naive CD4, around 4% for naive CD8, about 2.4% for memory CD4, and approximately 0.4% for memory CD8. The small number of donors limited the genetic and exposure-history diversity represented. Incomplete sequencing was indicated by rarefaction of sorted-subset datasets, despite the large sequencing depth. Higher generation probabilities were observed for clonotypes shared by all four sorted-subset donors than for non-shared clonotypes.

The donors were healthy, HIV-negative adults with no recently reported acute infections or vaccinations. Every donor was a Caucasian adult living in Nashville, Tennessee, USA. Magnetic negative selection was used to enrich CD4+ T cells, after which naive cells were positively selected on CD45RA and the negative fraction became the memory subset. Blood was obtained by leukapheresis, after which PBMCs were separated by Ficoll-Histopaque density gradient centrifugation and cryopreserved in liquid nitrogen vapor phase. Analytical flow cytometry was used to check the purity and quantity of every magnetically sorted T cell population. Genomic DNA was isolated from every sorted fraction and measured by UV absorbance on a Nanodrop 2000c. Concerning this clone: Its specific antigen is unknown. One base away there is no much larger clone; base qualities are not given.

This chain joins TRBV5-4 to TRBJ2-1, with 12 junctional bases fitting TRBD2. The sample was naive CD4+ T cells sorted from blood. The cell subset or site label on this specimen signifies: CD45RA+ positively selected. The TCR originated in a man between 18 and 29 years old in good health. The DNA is TGTGCCAGCAGCTTGAAGACTAGCGGGAGTACTGAGCAGTTCTTC. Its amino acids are CASSLKTSGSTEQFF. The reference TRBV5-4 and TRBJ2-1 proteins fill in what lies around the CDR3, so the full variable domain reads ETGVTQSPTHLIKTRGQQVTLRCSSQSGHNTVSWYQQALGQGPQFIFQYYREEENGRGNFPPRFSGLQFPNYSSELNVNALELDDSALYLCASSLKTSGSTEQFFGPGTRLTVL.